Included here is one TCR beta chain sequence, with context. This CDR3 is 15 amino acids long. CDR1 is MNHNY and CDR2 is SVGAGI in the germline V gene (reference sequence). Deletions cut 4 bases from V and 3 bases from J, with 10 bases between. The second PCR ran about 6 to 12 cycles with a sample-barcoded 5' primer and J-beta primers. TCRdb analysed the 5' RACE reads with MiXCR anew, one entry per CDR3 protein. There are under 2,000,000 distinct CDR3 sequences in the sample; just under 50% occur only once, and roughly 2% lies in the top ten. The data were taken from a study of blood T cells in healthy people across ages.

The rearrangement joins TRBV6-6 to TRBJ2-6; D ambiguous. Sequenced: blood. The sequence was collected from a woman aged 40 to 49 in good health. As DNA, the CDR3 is TGTGCCAGCAGTTCTGGTGGCCTTGGGGCCAACGTCCTGACTTTC. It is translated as CASSSGGLGANVLTF.